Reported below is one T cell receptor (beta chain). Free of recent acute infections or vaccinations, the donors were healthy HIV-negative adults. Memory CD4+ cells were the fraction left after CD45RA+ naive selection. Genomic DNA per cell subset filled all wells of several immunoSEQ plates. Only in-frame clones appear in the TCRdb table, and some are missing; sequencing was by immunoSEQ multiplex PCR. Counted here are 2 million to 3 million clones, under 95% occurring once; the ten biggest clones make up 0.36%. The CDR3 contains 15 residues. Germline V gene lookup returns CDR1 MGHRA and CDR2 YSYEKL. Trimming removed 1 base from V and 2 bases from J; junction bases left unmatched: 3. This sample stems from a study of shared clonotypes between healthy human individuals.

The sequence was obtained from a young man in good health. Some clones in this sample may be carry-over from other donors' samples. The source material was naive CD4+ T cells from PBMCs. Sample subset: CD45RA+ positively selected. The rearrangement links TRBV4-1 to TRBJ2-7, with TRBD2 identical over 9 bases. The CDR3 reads CASSQVGGRAYEQYF. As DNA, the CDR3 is TGCGCCAGCAGCCAAGTTGGCGGGAGGGCCTACGAGCAGTACTTC.